This T cell receptor beta chain was obtained from a study of control samples from healthy donors and cancer patients. This clone was counted only a few times. The CDR3 is 15 residues long. The V end lost 1 base, the J end lost 4 bases, and 10 bases lay between the germline ends. Germline V gene sequence: CDR1 SEHNR, CDR2 FQNEAQ (reference sequence). Clones were read by immunoSEQ multiplex PCR, and TCRdb kept only the in-frame ones, dropping some. The repertoire includes some 110,000 clones, around 87% of them detected once, and less than 1.5% sits in the top ten. The clonotype originates from a woman aged 45-65 years with colorectal cancer. The chain employs TRBV7-9 and TRBJ1-4; D is undetermined. The sequenced sample was PBMCs. As DNA, the CDR3 is TGTGCCAGCAGCTTAGAGTTCGGGTATAATGAAAAACTGTTTTTT. Translating it yields CASSLEFGYNEKLFF.